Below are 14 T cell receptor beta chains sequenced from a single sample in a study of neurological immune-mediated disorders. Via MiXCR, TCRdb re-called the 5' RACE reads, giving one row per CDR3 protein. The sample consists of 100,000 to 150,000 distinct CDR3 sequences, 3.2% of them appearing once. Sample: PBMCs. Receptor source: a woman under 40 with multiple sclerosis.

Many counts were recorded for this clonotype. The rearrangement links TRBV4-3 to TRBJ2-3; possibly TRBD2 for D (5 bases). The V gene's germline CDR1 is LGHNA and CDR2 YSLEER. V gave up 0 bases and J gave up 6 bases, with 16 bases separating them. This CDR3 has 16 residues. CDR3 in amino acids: CASSQDAGAAFDTQYF. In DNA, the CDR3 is TGCGCCAGCAGCCAAGATGCGGGCGCGGCTTTCGATACGCAGTATTTT.

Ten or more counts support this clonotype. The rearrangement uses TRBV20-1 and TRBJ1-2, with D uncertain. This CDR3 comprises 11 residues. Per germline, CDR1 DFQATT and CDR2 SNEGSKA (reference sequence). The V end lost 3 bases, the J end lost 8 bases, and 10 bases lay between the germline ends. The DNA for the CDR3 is TGCAGTGCTAGCTGGAGTGGGGGCTACACCTTC. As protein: CSASWSGGYTF.

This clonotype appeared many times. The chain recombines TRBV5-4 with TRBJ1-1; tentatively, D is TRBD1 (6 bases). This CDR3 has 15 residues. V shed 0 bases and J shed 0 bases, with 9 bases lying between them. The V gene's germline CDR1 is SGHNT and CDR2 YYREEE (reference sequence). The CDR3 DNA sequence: TGTGCCAGCAGCTTGGGACAGGCGGTGAACACTGAAGCTTTCTTT. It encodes CASSLGQAVNTEAFF.

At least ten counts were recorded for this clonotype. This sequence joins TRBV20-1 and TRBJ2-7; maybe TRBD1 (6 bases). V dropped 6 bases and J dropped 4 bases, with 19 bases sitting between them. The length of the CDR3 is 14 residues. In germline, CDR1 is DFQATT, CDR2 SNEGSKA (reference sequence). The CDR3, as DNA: TGCAGTGCAACAGGGTACCCATCCCCTTACGAGCAGTACTTC. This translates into CSATGYPSPYEQYF.

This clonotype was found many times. This CDR3 is CASSSSGSLNEQFF. CDR3 DNA sequence: TGTGCCAGCAGCTCTAGCGGGAGTTTGAATGAGCAGTTCTTC. This sequence joins TRBV5-6 and TRBJ2-1; 10 bases align to TRBD2. Germline V CDR1 and CDR2: SGHDT, YYEEEE. The V gene end was trimmed by 3 bases and the J gene end by 7 bases; junction bases not matched to a gene: 4. This CDR3 comprises 14 residues. Full variable domain (missing parts from reference TRBV5-6 and TRBJ2-1): DAGVTQSPTHLIKTRGQQVTLRCSPKSGHDTVSWYQQALGQGPQFIFQYYEEEERQRGNFPDRFSGHQFPNYSSELNVNALLLGDSALYLCASSSSGSLNEQFFGPGTRLTVL.

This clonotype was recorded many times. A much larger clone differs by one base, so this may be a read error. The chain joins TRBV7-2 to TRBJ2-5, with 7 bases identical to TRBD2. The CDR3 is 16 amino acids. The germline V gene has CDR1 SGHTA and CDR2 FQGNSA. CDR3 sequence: CASSSSTSPQQGTQYF. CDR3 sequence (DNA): TGTGCCAGCAGCTCCTCGACTAGCCCCCAACAAGGGACCCAGTACTTC.

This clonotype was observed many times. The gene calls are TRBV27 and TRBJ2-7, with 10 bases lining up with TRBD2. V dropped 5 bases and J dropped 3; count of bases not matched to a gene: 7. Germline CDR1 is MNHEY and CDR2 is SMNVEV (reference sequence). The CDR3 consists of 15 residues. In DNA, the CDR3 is TGTGCCAGCAGTACTACTAGCGGGATCTTCTACGAGCAGTACTTC. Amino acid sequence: CASSTTSGIFYEQYF.

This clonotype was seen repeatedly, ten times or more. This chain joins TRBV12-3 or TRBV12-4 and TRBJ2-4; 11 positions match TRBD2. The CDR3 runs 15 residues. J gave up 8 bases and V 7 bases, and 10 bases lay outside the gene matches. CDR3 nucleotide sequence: TGTGCCAGCACCCTTAGCGGGAGGGCCGAGGACATTCAGTACTTC. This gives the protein CASTLSGRAEDIQYF.

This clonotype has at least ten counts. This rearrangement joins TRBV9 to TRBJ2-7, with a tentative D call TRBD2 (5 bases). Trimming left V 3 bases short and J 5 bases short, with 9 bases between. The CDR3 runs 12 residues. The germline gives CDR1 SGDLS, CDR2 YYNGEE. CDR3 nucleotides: TGTGCCAGCAGCGGGTTAGCGAACGAGCAGTACTTC. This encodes CASSGLANEQYF.

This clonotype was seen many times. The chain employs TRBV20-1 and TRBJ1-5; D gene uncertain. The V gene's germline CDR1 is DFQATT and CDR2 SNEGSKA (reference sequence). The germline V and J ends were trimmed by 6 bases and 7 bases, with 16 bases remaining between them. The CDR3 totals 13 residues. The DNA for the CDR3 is TGCAGTGCCTCCGCCGAGGGAGGACAGCCCCAGCATTTT. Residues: CSASAEGGQPQHF.

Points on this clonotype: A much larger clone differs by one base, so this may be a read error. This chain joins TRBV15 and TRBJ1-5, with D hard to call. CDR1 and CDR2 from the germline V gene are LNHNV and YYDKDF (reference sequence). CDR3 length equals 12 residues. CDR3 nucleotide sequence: TGTGCCACCAGCAGAGAGAATCAGCACCAGCATTTT. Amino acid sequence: CATSRENQHQHF.

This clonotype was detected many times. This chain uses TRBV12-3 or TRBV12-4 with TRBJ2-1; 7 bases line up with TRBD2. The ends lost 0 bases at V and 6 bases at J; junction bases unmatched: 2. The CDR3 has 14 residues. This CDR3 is CASSLAPSGNEQFF. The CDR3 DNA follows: TGTGCCAGCAGTTTAGCGCCTAGCGGCAATGAGCAGTTCTTC.

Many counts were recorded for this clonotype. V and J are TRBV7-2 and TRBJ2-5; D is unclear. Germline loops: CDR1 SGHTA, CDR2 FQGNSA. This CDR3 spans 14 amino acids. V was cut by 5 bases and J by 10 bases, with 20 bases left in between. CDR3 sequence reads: CASSRLDKSFYQYF. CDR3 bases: TGTGCCAGCAGCCGCCTAGACAAGTCCTTCTACCAGTACTTC.

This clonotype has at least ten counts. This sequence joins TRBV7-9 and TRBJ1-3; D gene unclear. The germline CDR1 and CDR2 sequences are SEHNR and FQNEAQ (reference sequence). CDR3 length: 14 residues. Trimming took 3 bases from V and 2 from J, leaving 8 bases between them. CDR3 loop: CASSFPVAGNTIYF. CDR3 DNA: TGTGCCAGCAGCTTCCCAGTAGCTGGAAACACCATATATTTT.